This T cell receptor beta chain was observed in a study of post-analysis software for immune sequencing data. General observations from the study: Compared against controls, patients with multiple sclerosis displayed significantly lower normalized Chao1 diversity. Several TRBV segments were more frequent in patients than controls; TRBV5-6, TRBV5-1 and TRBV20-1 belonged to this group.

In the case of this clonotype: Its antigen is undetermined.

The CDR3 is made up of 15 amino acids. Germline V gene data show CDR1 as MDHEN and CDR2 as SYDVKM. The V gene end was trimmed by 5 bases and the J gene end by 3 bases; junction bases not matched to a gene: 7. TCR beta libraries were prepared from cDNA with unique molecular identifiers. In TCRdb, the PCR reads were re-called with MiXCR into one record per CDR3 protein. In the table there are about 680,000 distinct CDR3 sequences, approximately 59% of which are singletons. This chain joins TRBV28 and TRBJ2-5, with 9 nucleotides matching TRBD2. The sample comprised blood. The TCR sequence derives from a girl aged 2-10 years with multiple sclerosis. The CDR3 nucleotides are TGTGCCAGCAGTCCCGCGGGGGGGGTAAAAGAGACCCAGTACTTC. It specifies CASSPAGGVKETQYF.